The 32 T cell receptor beta chains below all came from one sample that was sequenced in a study of Ad26.COV2.S vaccination and SARS-CoV-2 variants. Sequencing used immunoSEQ multiplex PCR; TCRdb keeps in-frame clones, though not all of them. Of about 460,000 clones in the sample, nearly 90% were seen once. Treatment here: 15 to 20 received Ad26.COV2.S at low or high dose, single or two shots; about 5 received placebo; per-sample allocation not given. The study sampled participants on day 63 after the first vaccine or placebo injection. This specimen consisted of peripheral blood, obtained in a trial of Ad26.COV2.S vaccine versus placebo. The receptors derive from a person aged 18-65 years who received the Ad26.COV2.S COVID-19 vaccine or a placebo.

V is TRBV2 and J is TRBJ2-1; weak D call: TRBD1 (6 bases). CDR3 length: 13 residues. Germline CDR1 is SNHLY and CDR2 is FYNNEI. V lost 5 bases to trimming and J lost 6 bases, with 11 bases between them. CDR3 sequence (DNA): TGTGCCAGCAGTCCAGGGGATGGCAATGAGCAGTTCTTC. Its translation is CASSPGDGNEQFF.

CDR3 loop: CASSFPTSNGYTF. In DNA, the CDR3 is TGTGCCAGCAGCTTCCCCACATCGAATGGCTACACCTTC. V and J are TRBV5-4 and TRBJ1-2; D uncertain. The V gene lost 2 bases and the J gene lost 6 bases, with 11 bases spanning the gap. This CDR3 has 13 amino acids. Germline CDR1 is SGHNT and CDR2 is YYREEE (reference sequence).

The chain joins TRBV28 to TRBJ1-6, with 7 bases lining up with TRBD1. The germline CDR1 and CDR2 sequences are MDHEN and SYDVKM. Trimming removed 8 bases from V and 3 bases from J; junction bases left unmatched: 7. The CDR3 totals 15 residues. CDR3 nucleotides: TGTGCCAGCCGACGGAACAGGGGCTATAATTCACCCCTCCACTTT. Translation: CASRRNRGYNSPLHF.

This clone was seen just once. The chain recombines TRBV7-9 with TRBJ1-1, with D perhaps TRBD1 (5 bases). CDR1 and CDR2 from the germline V gene are SEHNR and FQNEAQ (reference sequence). V lost 1 base and J 1 base, leaving 10 bases between the germline ends. CDR3 length: 15 amino acids. The CDR3 DNA follows: TGTGCCAGCAGCTTAGGGGGCGCACGGAACACTGAAGCTTTCTTT. Amino acids: CASSLGGARNTEAFF.

The V call is TRBV5-1, the J call TRBJ2-3, with 8 nucleotides matching TRBD2. V was pared by 1 base and J by 1 base, with 2 bases of the junction left unmatched. The length of the CDR3 is 15 residues. Germline CDR1 is SGHRS and CDR2 is YFSETQ. CDR3 sequence reads: CASSLRRGGTDTQYF. DNA of the CDR3: TGCGCCAGCAGCTTGAGGCGGGGGGGCACAGATACGCAGTATTTT.

This clone was counted only a few times. The chain has TRBV12-5 and TRBJ2-2; D gene unclear. This CDR3 contains 13 residues. Germline V gene lookup returns CDR1 LGHNT and CDR2 FRNRAP. V lost 3 bases, J lost 6 bases, and 8 bases lay in between. This chain's CDR3 is CASGFYGSGELFF. As DNA, the CDR3 is TGTGCTAGTGGTTTTTATGGCTCCGGGGAGCTGTTTTTT.

The rearrangement joins TRBV2 to TRBJ2-5, with 7 positions matching TRBD1. CDR3 length: 13 residues. Germline V gene lookup returns CDR1 SNHLY and CDR2 FYNNEI. Unmatched junction bases numbered 1, after V lost 4 bases and J lost 2 bases. For the CDR3, the DNA is TGTGCCAGCAGTGGGACAGGACAAGAGACCCAGTACTTC. It encodes CASSGTGQETQYF.

The sample holds many counts of this clone. This chain joins TRBV7-9 and TRBJ1-3; D perhaps matches TRBD1 (6 bases). V gave up 5 bases and J gave up 0 bases, with 11 bases separating them. Germline V gives CDR1 SEHNR, CDR2 FQNEAQ (reference sequence). The CDR3 consists of 15 residues. This CDR3 is CASSTGTLSGNTIYF. The CDR3 DNA reads TGTGCCAGCAGCACCGGGACACTCTCTGGAAACACCATATATTTT.

The chain links TRBV15 to TRBJ2-1; TRBD1 is a possible D gene (6 bases). The CDR3 sequence is 15 residues long. CDR1 is LNHNV, CDR2 YYDKDF, per germline (reference sequence). V was pared by 3 bases and J by 4 bases, with 13 bases between. In DNA form, the CDR3 reads TGTGCCACCAGCAGCCGGGACACTTCATACAATGAGCAGTTCTTC. It translates to CATSSRDTSYNEQFF.

The genes are TRBV27 and TRBJ2-2; D possibly matches TRBD1 or TRBD2 (5 bases each). Trimming took 7 bases from V and 3 from J, leaving 15 bases between them. This CDR3 region has 15 residues. Germline V gene sequence: CDR1 MNHEY, CDR2 SMNVEV (reference sequence). In DNA form, the CDR3 reads TGTGCCAGCACGGGTAACGGGGCCTACACCGGGGAGCTGTTTTTT. Protein sequence: CASTGNGAYTGELFF.

This sequence joins TRBV7-3 and TRBJ2-2, with 10 bases aligning to TRBD1. Germline assignment: CDR1 SGHTA and CDR2 FQGTGA. This CDR3 is 15 amino acids long. V shed 5 bases and J 3 bases; nucleotides not matched to a gene: 3. This CDR3 is CASSTGQGYTGELFF. The DNA for the CDR3 is TGTGCCAGCAGCACGGGACAGGGGTACACCGGGGAGCTGTTTTTT.

The CDR3 sequence: CASYRQAYGYTF. The CDR3 coding sequence is TGTGCCAGCTATCGACAGGCCTATGGCTACACCTTC. The chain is built from TRBV25-1 and TRBJ1-2; the D gene is possibly TRBD1 (6 bases). The germline gives CDR1 MGHDK, CDR2 SYGVNS. V was shortened by 8 bases and J by 4 bases, with 11 bases between the two germline ends. This CDR3 is built from 12 residues.

The chain is built from TRBV30 and TRBJ2-1; D call uncertain. The V end was cut by 4 bases, the J end by 0 bases, with 13 bases between. CDR3 length: 15 residues. Looked up from germline, CDR1 is GTSNPN and CDR2 is SVGIG (reference sequence). The CDR3 here is CAWISGDRSYNEQFF. The CDR3 coding sequence is TGTGCCTGGATTTCAGGCGACCGCTCCTACAATGAGCAGTTCTTC.

V gene TRBV7-2 combines with J gene TRBJ2-5; D is perhaps TRBD1 (5 bases). Germline-derived CDR1 and CDR2 are SGHTA and FQGNSA. This CDR3 contains 14 residues. Trimming took off 6 bases at V and 3 bases at J, with 14 bases between the two ends. The chain's CDR3 is CASRPGQIEETQYF. The DNA for the CDR3 is TGTGCCAGCAGGCCAGGGCAGATAGAAGAGACCCAGTACTTC. The whole variable domain, remainder taken from reference TRBV7-2 and TRBJ2-5, is GAGVSQSPSNKVTEKGKDVELRCDPISGHTALYWYRQSLGQGLEFLIYFQGNSAPDKSGLPSDRFSAERTGGSVSTLTIQRTQQEDSAVYLCASRPGQIEETQYFGPGTRLLVL.

The table lists this clone with a count of one. The sample holds other DNA sequences that translate to the same CDR3. The gene calls are TRBV28 and TRBJ2-1, with no clear D. This CDR3 spans 11 amino acids. The V and J ends lost 2 bases and 7 bases respectively, with 3 bases between them. CDR1 and CDR2 from the germline V gene are MDHEN and SYDVKM. For the CDR3, the DNA is TGTGCCAGCAGTTTAAGGAATGAGCAGTTCTTC. Translating gives CASSLRNEQFF.

The rearrangement uses TRBV29-1 and TRBJ2-5; unclear D gene. V was shortened by 2 bases and J by 1 base, with 14 bases between the two germline ends. Germline CDR1 is SQVTM and CDR2 is ANQGSEA. This CDR3 is built from 15 residues. The CDR3 DNA sequence: TGCAGCGTTGAATTCGTGGAAATGCCCCAAGAGACCCAGTACTTC. Residues: CSVEFVEMPQETQYF.

This clone occurred once. The chain joins TRBV4-1 to TRBJ2-7; tentatively, D is TRBD1 (5 bases). The V gene's germline CDR1 is MGHRA and CDR2 YSYEKL. The CDR3 spans 16 residues. Trimming removed 2 bases from V and 4 bases from J, with 18 bases in between. DNA of the CDR3: TGCGCCAGCAGCCAACAGCTATCAGGGTACCTTTACGAGCAGTACTTC. Translation: CASSQQLSGYLYEQYF.

The chain uses TRBV6-6 and TRBJ1-5, with TRBD1 matching over 7 bases. The germline V gene encodes CDR1 MNHNY and CDR2 SVGAGI (reference sequence). With 4 bases clipped from V and 1 base from J, the junction kept 1 base outside the gene matches. CDR3 length: 14 amino acids. The CDR3 sequence: CASSWDRSNQPQHF. In nucleotides, the CDR3 is TGTGCCAGCAGTTGGGACAGAAGCAATCAGCCCCAGCATTTT.

V gene TRBV5-1 combines with J gene TRBJ2-7; 7 nucleotides align to TRBD2. CDR3 size: 15 residues. Germline V lookup: CDR1 SGHRS, CDR2 YFSETQ. J lost 7 bases, V lost 4 bases, and 14 bases had no gene match. Here the CDR3 reads CASSPLQGDGGEQYF. The CDR3 DNA sequence: TGCGCCAGCAGCCCCCTCCAAGGGGACGGGGGGGAGCAGTACTTC.

The chain joins TRBV10-3 to TRBJ2-1, with TRBD1 identical over 8 bases. There are 15 residues in the CDR3. V was clipped by 2 bases and J by 6 bases; unmatched bases: 6. CDR1 and CDR2 (germline): ENHRY, SYGVKD. The CDR3 here is CAISEPSRGPNEQFF. CDR3 sequence (DNA): TGTGCCATCAGTGAGCCGAGCAGGGGGCCCAATGAGCAGTTCTTC.

This CDR3 reads CASSSEPGQGVYEQFF. Here the CDR3 DNA reads TGTGCCAGCAGCTCGGAACCGGGACAGGGAGTTTATGAGCAGTTCTTC. V and J are TRBV7-8 and TRBJ2-1; 9 bases are shared with TRBD1. The germline V gene has CDR1 SGHVS and CDR2 FQNEAQ. V lost 4 bases and J lost 8; bases outside the gene matches: 12. The CDR3 loop spans 16 amino acids.

The gene calls are TRBV11-3 and TRBJ2-1; either TRBD1 or TRBD2 may supply D (5 bases each). This CDR3 contains 14 residues. The V end lost 6 bases, the J end lost 7 bases, and 16 bases lay between the germline ends. CDR1 and CDR2 (germline): SGHNT, YENEEA. The CDR3 loop reads CASSSRGVWNEQFF. CDR3 DNA sequence: TGTGCCAGCAGTTCTCGAGGGGTTTGGAATGAGCAGTTCTTC. Combining the CDR3 with reference TRBV11-3 and TRBJ2-1 gives the whole variable domain EAGVVQSPRYKIIEKKQPVAFWCNPISGHNTLYWYLQNLGQGPELLIRYENEEAVDDSQLPKDRFSAERLKGVDSTLKIQPAELGDSAVYLCASSSRGVWNEQFFGPGTRLTVL.

Regarding this clone: Other DNA sequences in this sample translate to the same CDR3. The rearrangement uses TRBV5-1 and TRBJ2-3; 7 bases line up with TRBD2. CDR1 and CDR2 from the germline V gene are SGHRS and YFSETQ. J was trimmed by 3 bases and V by 0 bases; bases with no gene match: 1. The CDR3 contains 14 residues. CDR3 nucleotides: TGCGCCAGCAGCTTGGCCGGGGGGACAGATACGCAGTATTTT. Protein sequence: CASSLAGGTDTQYF.

J is TRBJ2-1 and V is TRBV7-9; no firm D call. The CDR3 contains 14 residues. The germline gives CDR1 SEHNR, CDR2 FQNEAQ (reference sequence). Between the trimmed V and J ends, which lost 4 bases and 5 bases, there was a span of 12 bases. The CDR3 coding sequence is TGTGCCAGCAGCTCTCCGAGAGCCAACAATGAGCAGTTCTTC. Its protein is CASSSPRANNEQFF.

This rearrangement joins TRBV4-1 to TRBJ2-1, with D hard to call. With 1 base removed from V and 4 bases from J, the gap between germline ends came to 11 bases. Germline V gives CDR1 MGHRA, CDR2 YSYEKL. The CDR3 spans 15 residues. The CDR3 region is CASSQGGPTYNEQFF. As DNA, the CDR3 is TGCGCCAGCAGCCAAGGAGGACCGACATACAATGAGCAGTTCTTC.

The genes are TRBV24-1 and TRBJ2-6; 7 positions match TRBD1. The CDR3 runs to 15 residues. Germline lookup yields CDR1 KGHDR and CDR2 SFDVKD. The V segment lost 10 bases and the J segment 0 bases; nucleotides outside the gene matches: 5. CDR3 protein: CATGGAGSGANVLTF. The CDR3 DNA reads TGTGCCACAGGGGGCGCGGGCTCTGGGGCCAACGTCCTGACTTTC.

The chain is built from TRBV29-1 and TRBJ1-2, with unresolved D. The CDR3 runs 10 residues. V lost 8 bases, J lost 7 bases, and 11 bases lay in between. In germline, CDR1 is SQVTM, CDR2 ANQGSEA. CDR3 residues: CSFSDGGYTF. The CDR3 DNA is TGCAGCTTCTCAGACGGTGGCTACACCTTC.

The chain employs TRBV3-1 (or the pseudogene TRBV3-2) and TRBJ1-2; D possibly corresponds to TRBD1 (5 bases). The CDR3 extends over 14 amino acids. V was clipped by 0 bases and J by 8 bases, with 13 bases between them. CDR1 LGHDT and CDR2 YNNKEL come from the germline V gene (reference sequence). CDR3 protein: CASSQEGAMGGYTF. DNA of the CDR3: TGTGCCAGCAGCCAAGAAGGGGCTATGGGGGGCTACACCTTC.

Regarding this clone: A read error may account for a junction end that differs from germline. J is TRBJ2-7 and V is TRBV5-1; 13 bases fit TRBD2. CDR1 is SGHRS, CDR2 YFSETQ, per germline. The CDR3 runs 15 residues. The CDR3 DNA is TGCGCCAGCAGCCCCGGCGGACTAGCGGGAGTTTCAGTTAACTTC. It is translated as CASSPGGLAGVSVNF.

The chain has TRBV28 and TRBJ1-1; weak D call: TRBD1 (6 bases). The CDR3 runs 14 residues. V lost 3 bases and J 1 base, leaving 9 bases between the germline ends. Germline V gene sequence: CDR1 MDHEN, CDR2 SYDVKM. The CDR3: CASSFKGENTEAFF. For the CDR3, the DNA is TGTGCCAGCAGTTTCAAGGGGGAGAACACTGAAGCTTTCTTT.

V usage is TRBV5-1 and J usage is TRBJ2-7; D perhaps matches TRBD1 (6 bases). This CDR3 has 14 residues. V lost 6 bases and J 0 bases, leaving 13 bases between the germline ends. Germline-derived CDR1 and CDR2 are SGHRS and YFSETQ. The CDR3 reads CASTRRGSSYEQYF. The CDR3 DNA sequence: TGCGCCAGCACGCGAAGGGGGTCCTCCTACGAGCAGTACTTC.

This clone was counted once. The chain employs TRBV20-1 and TRBJ2-5, with unresolved D. The CDR3 has 11 residues. In germline, CDR1 is DFQATT, CDR2 SNEGSKA (reference sequence). V was trimmed by 5 bases and J by 5 bases, leaving 9 bases between them. The CDR3 region has the DNA TGCAGTGCTGGGGTTTCTGAGACCCAGTACTTC. Translation gives CSAGVSETQYF.